This TCR beta chain was identified in a study of identical twins. The V end was cut by 1 base, the J end by 5 bases, with 14 bases between. Per germline, CDR1 SQVTM and CDR2 ANQGSEA. This CDR3 has 14 amino acids. A universal primer site was incorporated via template switching, and the cDNA contained unique molecular identifiers. TCRdb itself ran the 5' RACE reads through MiXCR, one entry per CDR3 protein. Among about 220,000 distinct CDR3 sequences, roughly 7.5% were seen once, and the ten largest hold 1.9%. The same sample was also studied in work on yellow fever vaccine responses in identical twins.

The specimen was memory (CD45RO+) T cells sorted from blood. V usage is TRBV29-1 and J usage is TRBJ2-5, with D possibly being TRBD1 (7 bases). This TCR was recovered from a woman between 18 and 30 years old in good health. CDR3 sequence reads: CSVEGHRGGETQYF. The CDR3 coding sequence is TGCAGCGTTGAAGGTCACAGGGGAGGTGAGACCCAGTACTTC.